Listed below are T cell receptor beta chains from one sample, sequenced in a study of blood T cell repertoires in COVID-19. Clones were read by immunoSEQ multiplex PCR, and TCRdb kept only the in-frame ones, dropping some. The table shows hundreds of thousands of clones, with more than 60% occurring only once. Sequences were obtained from peripheral blood. These receptors originate from a woman between 40 and 50 years old with active or convalescent COVID-19. CDR3s include the opening cysteine and the closing phenylalanine or tryptophan. Fields, in order: J gene, D gene, V gene, clone size, CDR3 protein, CDR3 DNA. The D gene is left open where the match is weak. Clone size is shown for a subset of rows, as once, few, many or a class of expanded clone.

j_call: TRBJ1-1
d_call: NA
v_call: TRBV10-2
clone_size: few
cdr3_aa: CASILNRDTEAFF
cdr3_nt: TGCGCCAGCATCTTGAACAGAGACACTGAAGCTTTCTTT

j_call: TRBJ2-1
d_call: TRBD2
v_call: TRBV7-3
clone_size: once
cdr3_aa: CASSPRGQRGVYNEQFF
cdr3_nt: TGTGCCAGCAGCCCGCGGGGCCAGCGGGGGGTCTACAATGAGCAGTTCTTC

j_call: TRBJ1-2
d_call: NA
v_call: TRBV6-5
clone_size: NA
cdr3_aa: CASSWQGGSDGYTF
cdr3_nt: TGTGCCAGCAGTTGGCAGGGAGGATCTGATGGCTACACCTTC

j_call: TRBJ1-2
d_call: NA
v_call: TRBV19
clone_size: NA
cdr3_aa: CASSIAGGIYGYTF
cdr3_nt: TGTGCCAGTAGTATAGCTGGCGGAATCTATGGCTACACCTTC

j_call: TRBJ1-6
d_call: TRBD1
v_call: TRBV15
clone_size: NA
cdr3_aa: CATSRDIGGRGSPLHF
cdr3_nt: TGTGCCACCAGCAGAGATATAGGGGGCAGGGGTTCACCCCTCCACTTT

j_call: TRBJ2-2
d_call: NA
v_call: TRBV5-1
clone_size: NA
cdr3_aa: CASSLAWLANTGELFF
cdr3_nt: TGCGCCAGCAGCTTGGCCTGGCTGGCGAACACCGGGGAGCTGTTTTTT

j_call: TRBJ1-1
d_call: NA
v_call: TRBV28
clone_size: NA
cdr3_aa: CASRLGGAPKLNTEAFF
cdr3_nt: TGTGCCAGCCGACTAGGGGGGGCACCGAAACTGAACACTGAAGCTTTCTTT

j_call: TRBJ1-1
d_call: NA
v_call: TRBV7-3
clone_size: once
cdr3_aa: CASSLRIGVEAFF
cdr3_nt: TGTGCCAGCAGCTTAAGGATAGGGGTGGAAGCTTTCTTT

j_call: TRBJ2-7
d_call: NA
v_call: TRBV4-1
clone_size: NA
cdr3_aa: CASSQTLQAYEQYF
cdr3_nt: TGCGCCAGCAGCCAAACACTACAAGCTTACGAGCAGTACTTC

j_call: TRBJ1-5
d_call: NA
v_call: TRBV28
clone_size: NA
cdr3_aa: CASSLMRRNSNQPQHF
cdr3_nt: TGTGCCAGCAGTTTAATGCGGAGAAATAGCAATCAGCCCCAGCATTTT

j_call: TRBJ1-5
d_call: TRBD1
v_call: TRBV11-2
clone_size: NA
cdr3_aa: CASSLDRGTYQPQHF
cdr3_nt: TGTGCCAGCAGCTTAGACAGGGGGACGTACCAGCCCCAGCATTTT

j_call: TRBJ2-6
d_call: NA
v_call: TRBV3-1/TRBV3-2
clone_size: NA
cdr3_aa: CASSHAGRGTGANVLTF
cdr3_nt: TGTGCCAGCAGCCACGCGGGCCGAGGAACTGGGGCCAACGTCCTGACTTTC

j_call: TRBJ2-5
d_call: TRBD1
v_call: TRBV24-1
clone_size: NA
cdr3_aa: CATSDDHRGQETQYF
cdr3_nt: TGTGCCACCAGTGATGATCACAGGGGCCAAGAGACCCAGTACTTC

j_call: TRBJ2-1
d_call: NA
v_call: TRBV30
clone_size: NA
cdr3_aa: CAWSSGVAYNEQFF
cdr3_nt: TGTGCCTGGAGTTCCGGGGTAGCCTACAATGAGCAGTTCTTC

j_call: TRBJ2-3
d_call: TRBD1
v_call: TRBV28
clone_size: NA
cdr3_aa: CASGTGGPDTQYF
cdr3_nt: TGTGCCAGCGGAACAGGGGGCCCAGATACGCAGTATTTT

j_call: TRBJ2-5
d_call: NA
v_call: TRBV5-1
clone_size: NA
cdr3_aa: CASSFRETQYF
cdr3_nt: TGCGCCAGCAGCTTCCGGGAGACCCAGTACTTC

j_call: TRBJ2-5
d_call: TRBD1
v_call: TRBV2
clone_size: NA
cdr3_aa: CASRQGAQTQYF
cdr3_nt: TGTGCCAGCAGACAGGGGGCGCAGACCCAGTACTTC

j_call: TRBJ2-3
d_call: TRBD2
v_call: TRBV11-2
clone_size: NA
cdr3_aa: CASSIHRLAGGSDTQYF
cdr3_nt: TGTGCCAGCAGCATCCATCGACTAGCGGGAGGTTCAGATACGCAGTATTTT

j_call: TRBJ1-2
d_call: TRBD1
v_call: TRBV7-9
clone_size: NA
cdr3_aa: CASSWDRGLNGYTF
cdr3_nt: TGTGCCAGCAGCTGGGACAGGGGGCTCAATGGCTACACCTTC

j_call: TRBJ2-4
d_call: TRBD2
v_call: TRBV6-5
clone_size: NA
cdr3_aa: CASSSTSGGLGNIQYF
cdr3_nt: TGTGCCAGCAGTTCGACTAGCGGGGGGCTCGGGAACATTCAGTACTTC

j_call: TRBJ2-7
d_call: TRBD2
v_call: TRBV11-3
clone_size: medium-sized
cdr3_aa: CASGLGKRGGYEQYF
cdr3_nt: TGTGCCAGCGGCCTAGGAAAGCGGGGGGGCTACGAGCAGTACTTC

j_call: TRBJ2-5
d_call: NA
v_call: TRBV11-2
clone_size: once
cdr3_aa: CASSLDGSRGETQYF
cdr3_nt: TGTGCCAGCAGCTTAGATGGGAGCAGGGGAGAGACCCAGTACTTC

j_call: TRBJ1-3
d_call: TRBD1
v_call: TRBV2
clone_size: NA
cdr3_aa: CASRSDRGEDTIYF
cdr3_nt: TGTGCCAGCAGGTCCGACAGGGGGGAAGACACCATATATTTT

j_call: TRBJ2-5
d_call: TRBD2
v_call: TRBV28
clone_size: NA
cdr3_aa: CASAIRLAGVQETQYF
cdr3_nt: TGTGCCAGCGCCATCCGACTAGCGGGGGTCCAAGAGACCCAGTACTTC

j_call: TRBJ1-1
d_call: TRBD1
v_call: TRBV14
clone_size: few
cdr3_aa: CASSQGQGRRTEAFF
cdr3_nt: TGTGCCAGCAGCCAGGGACAGGGTAGGCGAACTGAAGCTTTCTTT

j_call: TRBJ2-2
d_call: NA
v_call: TRBV2
clone_size: few
cdr3_aa: CASQYAGELFF
cdr3_nt: TGTGCCAGCCAGTATGCCGGGGAGCTGTTTTTT

j_call: TRBJ2-3
d_call: NA
v_call: TRBV28
clone_size: NA
cdr3_aa: CASSFWGEVTDTQYF
cdr3_nt: TGTGCCAGCAGTTTTTGGGGGGAAGTTACAGATACGCAGTATTTT

j_call: TRBJ2-3
d_call: TRBD2
v_call: TRBV5-6
clone_size: NA
cdr3_aa: CASSLTSGGAKGTQYF
cdr3_nt: TGTGCCAGCAGCCTCACTAGCGGGGGGGCGAAAGGTACGCAGTATTTT

j_call: TRBJ2-6
d_call: NA
v_call: TRBV9
clone_size: NA
cdr3_aa: CASSVGFLANVLTF
cdr3_nt: TGTGCCAGCAGCGTGGGCTTTTTGGCCAACGTCCTGACTTTC